The 27 T cell receptor beta chains in this list originate from one sample, sequenced in a study of shared clonotypes between healthy human individuals (TCRdb year 2020). Library method: the immunoSEQ multiplex PCR assay. In its TCRdb copy, this immuneACCESS table keeps in-frame sequences only and misses some clones. Where compared with another copy, unresolved V genes explain less than half of these, and the others have no known cause. For this sample there are millions of clones; approximately 95% appear just once. The ten top clones hold approximately 0.13% of the sample. What was sequenced was naive CD4+ T cells sorted from blood. The sample's cell subset or site label, decoded: CD45RA+ positively selected. The source of these receptors is a man between 18 and 29 years old in good health.

V is TRBV5-4 and J is TRBJ2-5, with 10 bases that match TRBD1. CDR1 is SGHNT and CDR2 is YYREEE in the germline V gene (reference sequence). This CDR3 spans 15 amino acids. With V trimmed by 4 bases and J by 5 bases, 8 bases remained unmatched. The CDR3 DNA reads as TGTGCCAGCAGCGCGACAGGGGGCGCGGGGGAGACCCAGTACTTC. This codes for CASSATGGAGETQYF.

This clone appeared a few times. J is TRBJ1-5 and V is TRBV19; tentative D call: TRBD1 (6 bases). Trimming stripped 4 bases from V and 4 bases from J, with 14 bases between. The CDR3 totals 15 residues. Per the germline V gene, CDR1 is LNHDA and CDR2 is SQIVND (reference sequence). CDR3 protein: CASSTTSGTNQPQHF. In DNA, the CDR3 is TGTGCCAGTAGTACGACCAGCGGGACAAATCAGCCCCAGCATTTT.

The V gene is TRBV6-5, the J gene TRBJ1-3; D uncertain. This CDR3 has 16 residues. Trimming removed 2 bases at V and 0 bases at J, with 11 bases between. In germline, CDR1 is MNHEY, CDR2 SVGAGI. CDR3 nucleotides: TGTGCCAGCAGTTACGACGTCTCCTTCTCTGGAAACACCATATATTTT. It encodes CASSYDVSFSGNTIYF.

The rearrangement links TRBV5-1 to TRBJ2-7, with D perhaps TRBD2 (7 bases). The CDR3 runs 15 residues. V lost 1 base, J lost 6 bases, and 17 bases lay in between. CDR1 and CDR2 (germline): SGHRS, YFSETQ. In DNA, the CDR3 is TGCGCCAGCAGCTTGTCGGGCGGGGGCGTTGGCGAGCAGTACTTC. This gives the protein CASSLSGGGVGEQYF.

As regards this clone: The sample carries other DNA sequences with the same CDR3. This chain uses TRBV6-5 with TRBJ2-5, with TRBD1 matching 7 bases. Germline CDR1 and CDR2: MNHEY and SVGAGI. The CDR3 is 13 residues long. The V and J ends lost 4 bases and 4 bases, in that order; junction bases with no gene match: 3. The chain's CDR3 is CASSWTGRETQYF. In DNA, the CDR3 is TGTGCCAGCAGTTGGACAGGACGAGAGACCCAGTACTTC.

This rearrangement joins TRBV7-8 to TRBJ1-3; a possible D gene is TRBD1 (5 bases). V dropped 1 base and J dropped 4 bases, with 8 bases sitting between them. The CDR3 totals 14 residues. CDR1 SGHVS and CDR2 FQNEAQ come from the germline V gene. The chain's CDR3 is CASSLEAGGNTIYF. The CDR3, as DNA: TGTGCCAGCAGCTTAGAGGCAGGGGGAAACACCATATATTTT.

The chain links TRBV30 to TRBJ2-7; weak D call: TRBD1 (6 bases). V dropped 2 bases and J dropped 6 bases, with 11 bases sitting between them. This CDR3 comprises 12 residues. Germline V gives CDR1 GTSNPN, CDR2 SVGIG (reference sequence). CDR3 amino acids: CAWSTSGAEQYF. DNA for the CDR3: TGTGCCTGGAGTACGTCAGGGGCCGAGCAGTACTTC. Full variable domain (rest looked up from reference TRBV30 and TRBJ2-7): SQTIHQWPATLVQPVGSPLSLECTVEGTSNPNLYWYRQAAGRGLQLLFYSVGIGQISSEVPQNLSASRPQDRQFILSSKKLLLSDSGFYLCAWSTSGAEQYFGPGTRLTVT.

The chain couples TRBV7-2 to TRBJ2-7; the D gene is possibly TRBD1 (6 bases). Germline CDR1 and CDR2: SGHTA and FQGNSA. This CDR3 is built from 14 residues. The germline V and J ends were trimmed by 5 bases and 0 bases, with 11 bases remaining between them. The chain's CDR3 is CASSADSYSYEQYF. The DNA for the CDR3 is TGTGCCAGCAGCGCGGACAGCTACTCCTACGAGCAGTACTTC.

J is TRBJ1-1 and V is TRBV11-2; TRBD1 agrees at 8 bases. Unmatched junction bases numbered 10, after V lost 7 bases and J lost 6 bases. This CDR3 has 14 amino acids. Germline V CDR1 and CDR2: SGHAT, FQNNGV. As DNA, the CDR3 is TGTGCCAGCACTCCACAAGGCAGGGGGCCTGAAGCTTTCTTT. It codes for CASTPQGRGPEAFF.

This chain connects TRBV25-1 to TRBJ1-2; no firm D call. The CDR3 loop spans 14 amino acids. CDR1 and CDR2 from the germline V gene are MGHDK and SYGVNS. The ends were cut back, 3 bases at V and 3 bases at J, with 11 bases in the middle. In DNA form, the CDR3 reads TGTGCCAGCAGTGAGGGGTCGGCCTACTATGGCTACACCTTC. It is translated as CASSEGSAYYGYTF.

CDR3 protein: CASSSGTSEYNEQFF. The CDR3 coding sequence is TGTGCCAGCAGCAGCGGGACTAGCGAGTACAATGAGCAGTTCTTC. The V gene is TRBV5-8, the J gene TRBJ2-1, with 10 positions matching TRBD2. The germline V gene has CDR1 SGHTS and CDR2 YDEGEE. The junction had 5 bases not matched to a gene; V was cut back by 4 bases and J by 4 bases. The CDR3 has 15 residues. The variable domain in full, completed from reference TRBV5-8 and TRBJ2-1, reads EAGVTQSPTHLIKTRGQQATLRCSPISGHTSVYWYQQALGLGLQFLLWYDEGEERNRGNFPPRFSGRQFPNYSSELNVNALELEDSALYLCASSSGTSEYNEQFFGPGTRLTVL.

This chain links TRBV7-9 with TRBJ2-3, with a possible D match to TRBD1 (5 bases). The V gene lost 1 base and the J gene lost 5 bases, with 16 bases spanning the gap. The CDR3 contains 16 residues. The germline V gene encodes CDR1 SEHNR and CDR2 FQNEAQ (reference sequence). This chain's CDR3 is CASSLVPEQVIDTQYF. CDR3 sequence (DNA): TGTGCCAGCAGCTTAGTCCCCGAACAGGTGATAGATACGCAGTATTTT.

V is TRBV2 and J is TRBJ1-1, with unresolved D. The CDR3 totals 15 residues. Germline CDR1 SNHLY, CDR2 FYNNEI. The V and J ends lost 4 bases and 1 base respectively, with 13 bases between them. For the CDR3, the DNA is TGTGCCAGCAGTGTCAGGCACTTCTCGAACACTGAAGCTTTCTTT. It translates to CASSVRHFSNTEAFF.

The chain combines TRBV18 with TRBJ2-3; 12 nucleotides align to TRBD2. The V gene end was trimmed by 5 bases and the J gene end by 3 bases; junction bases not matched to a gene: 3. CDR1 KGHSH and CDR2 LQKENI come from the germline V gene. CDR3 length equals 15 residues. The CDR3 loop is CASSTTSGRTDTQYF. DNA of the CDR3: TGTGCCAGCTCAACGACTAGCGGGAGAACAGATACGCAGTATTTT. The full variable domain, rest sourced from reference TRBV18 and TRBJ2-3, is NAGVMQNPRHLVRRRGQEARLRCSPMKGHSHVYWYRQLPEEGLKFMVYLQKENIIDESGMPKERFSAEFPKEGPSILRIQQVVRGDSAAYFCASSTTSGRTDTQYFGPGTRLTVL.

J is TRBJ2-3 and V is TRBV5-4, with D possibly matching TRBD2 (6 bases). This CDR3 has 15 residues. With 3 bases removed from V and 4 bases from J, the gap between germline ends came to 15 bases. Per the germline V gene, CDR1 is SGHNT and CDR2 is YYREEE (reference sequence). The CDR3 loop reads CASSSVSGASDTQYF. The CDR3 DNA reads TGTGCCAGCAGCTCAGTTAGCGGAGCCTCAGATACGCAGTATTTT.

J is TRBJ1-6 and V is TRBV9; D is perhaps TRBD1 (6 bases). Germline-derived CDR1 and CDR2 are SGDLS and YYNGEE. The V and J ends lost 3 bases and 0 bases respectively, with 10 bases between them. The length of the CDR3 is 16 residues. DNA of the CDR3: TGTGCCAGCAGCGGAGGGGGGGTCTCCTATAATTCACCCCTCCACTTT. Translating it yields CASSGGGVSYNSPLHF.

The genes are TRBV19 and TRBJ1-1; D possibly corresponds to TRBD1 (6 bases). The CDR3 is 15 amino acids. Trimming removed 7 bases at V and 2 bases at J, with 17 bases between. Per the germline V gene, CDR1 is LNHDA and CDR2 is SQIVND (reference sequence). The CDR3 region is CASTDNGQFNTEAFF. The CDR3 nucleotides read TGTGCCAGTACGGACAACGGACAGTTTAACACTGAAGCTTTCTTT.

The gene calls are TRBV2 and TRBJ2-2, with 10 positions matching TRBD2. V shed 5 bases and J 2 bases; nucleotides not matched to a gene: 5. Germline-derived CDR1 and CDR2 are SNHLY and FYNNEI. This CDR3 region has 16 residues. The CDR3 DNA sequence: TGTGCCAGCAGTCACGGGACTAGCGTTAACACCGGGGAGCTGTTTTTT. It encodes CASSHGTSVNTGELFF.

V is TRBV5-5 and J is TRBJ2-5, with 14 bases that match TRBD2. With 3 bases clipped from V and 4 bases from J, the junction kept 2 bases outside the gene matches. The CDR3 has 15 residues. Germline assignment: CDR1 SGHKS and CDR2 YYEKEE (reference sequence). The CDR3 loop is CASSSGLAGAETQYF. CDR3 DNA: TGTGCCAGCAGCTCGGGACTAGCGGGAGCAGAGACCCAGTACTTC. Full variable domain (missing parts from reference TRBV5-5 and TRBJ2-5): DAGVTQSPTHLIKTRGQQVTLRCSPISGHKSVSWYQQVLGQGPQFIFQYYEKEERGRGNFPDRFSARQFPNYSSELNVNALLLGDSALYLCASSSGLAGAETQYFGPGTRLLVL.

This clone was seen only once. The chain recombines TRBV19 with TRBJ2-2; 11 bases align to TRBD1. CDR1 and CDR2 (germline): LNHDA, SQIVND (reference sequence). The CDR3 length is 15 residues. Trimming removed 7 bases from V and 6 bases from J; junction bases left unmatched: 7. The CDR3, as DNA: TGTGCCAGTACAGGTTGGACAGGGGGCTCCGGGGAGCTGTTTTTT. Translated: CASTGWTGGSGELFF.

The V and J genes are TRBV30 and TRBJ1-5, with D maybe TRBD1 (6 bases). The germline CDR1 and CDR2 sequences are GTSNPN and SVGIG (reference sequence). The CDR3 is 15 amino acids. V gave up 4 bases and J gave up 0 bases, with 13 bases separating them. This chain's CDR3 is CAWNQGRNSNQPQHF. CDR3 DNA sequence: TGTGCCTGGAATCAGGGGCGAAATAGCAATCAGCCCCAGCATTTT. Variable domain in full (rest from reference TRBV30 and TRBJ1-5): SQTIHQWPATLVQPVGSPLSLECTVEGTSNPNLYWYRQAAGRGLQLLFYSVGIGQISSEVPQNLSASRPQDRQFILSSKKLLLSDSGFYLCAWNQGRNSNQPQHFGDGTRLSIL.

This chain links TRBV11-3 with TRBJ2-7; TRBD1 matches at 8 bases. Per germline, CDR1 SGHNT and CDR2 YENEEA. The CDR3 is 14 residues long. Unmatched junction bases numbered 5, after V lost 5 bases and J lost 2 bases. CDR3 DNA sequence: TGTGCCAGCAGCCCAGGGACAGGAGCCTACGAGCAGTACTTC. As protein: CASSPGTGAYEQYF.

The chain joins TRBV7-9 to TRBJ1-2; TRBD1 matches 12 bases. Germline CDR1 reads SEHNR; CDR2 reads FQNEAQ (reference sequence). The CDR3 consists of 17 residues. With 5 bases clipped from V and 4 bases from J, the junction kept 11 bases outside the gene matches. The CDR3 DNA is TGTGCCAGCAGCCTCGGGACAGGGGGCGCCTCTATCTATGGCTACACCTTC. The encoded protein is CASSLGTGGASIYGYTF.

This clone was found once. The J gene is TRBJ2-3, the V gene TRBV5-1, with 9 bases fitting TRBD1. With 4 bases clipped from V and 0 bases from J, the junction kept 3 bases outside the gene matches. The CDR3 is 15 residues long. The V gene's germline CDR1 is SGHRS and CDR2 YFSETQ. CDR3 protein: CASSQDRGSTDTQYF. CDR3 nucleotide sequence: TGCGCCAGCAGCCAGGACAGGGGTAGCACAGATACGCAGTATTTT.

The V and J genes are TRBV14 and TRBJ2-1, with 12 bases that match TRBD1. The J segment lost 6 bases and the V segment lost 0 bases, leaving 12 bases of the junction unmatched. Germline-derived CDR1 and CDR2 are SGHDN and FVKESK. The CDR3 runs to 19 residues. The CDR3 DNA is TGTGCCAGCAGCCAAGACAGAGGGACAGGGGGCTTCAAAGGCAATGAGCAGTTCTTC. This codes for CASSQDRGTGGFKGNEQFF.

This chain links TRBV6-6 with TRBJ1-2; D unclear. The CDR3 sequence is 13 residues long. The V end was cut by 6 bases, the J end by 4 bases, with 12 bases between. In germline, CDR1 is MNHNY, CDR2 SVGAGI (reference sequence). CDR3 protein: CASSLDTTYGYTF. CDR3 coding DNA: TGTGCCAGCAGCCTCGACACCACCTATGGCTACACCTTC.

The V call is TRBV5-1, the J call TRBJ1-5, with 7 bases fitting TRBD1. CDR3 length: 14 residues. V lost 0 bases and J lost 8; bases outside the gene matches: 5. Germline V gene sequence: CDR1 SGHRS, CDR2 YFSETQ. DNA of the CDR3: TGCGCCAGCAGCTTGGTAGGGGGCCTTGAGCCCCAGCATTTT. Protein sequence: CASSLVGGLEPQHF.